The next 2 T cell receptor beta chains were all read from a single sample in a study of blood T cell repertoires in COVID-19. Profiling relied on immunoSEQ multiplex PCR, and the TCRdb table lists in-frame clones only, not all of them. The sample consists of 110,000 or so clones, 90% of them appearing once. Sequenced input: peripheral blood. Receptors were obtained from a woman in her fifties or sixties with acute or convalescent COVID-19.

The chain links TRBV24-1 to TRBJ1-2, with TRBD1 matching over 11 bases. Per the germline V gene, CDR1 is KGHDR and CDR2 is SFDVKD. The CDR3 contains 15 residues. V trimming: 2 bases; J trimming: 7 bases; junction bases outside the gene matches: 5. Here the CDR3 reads CATSDSGQGGRGYTF. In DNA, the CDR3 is TGTGCCACCAGTGATTCGGGACAGGGGGGCCGTGGCTACACCTTC.

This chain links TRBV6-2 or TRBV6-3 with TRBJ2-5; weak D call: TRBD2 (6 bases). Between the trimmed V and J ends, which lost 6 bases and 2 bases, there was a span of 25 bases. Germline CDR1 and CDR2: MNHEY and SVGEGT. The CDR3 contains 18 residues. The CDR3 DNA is TGTGCCAGCAGCCGCCGGGACTTTTACAAAGGGGATCAAGAGACCCAGTACTTC. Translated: CASSRRDFYKGDQETQYF.